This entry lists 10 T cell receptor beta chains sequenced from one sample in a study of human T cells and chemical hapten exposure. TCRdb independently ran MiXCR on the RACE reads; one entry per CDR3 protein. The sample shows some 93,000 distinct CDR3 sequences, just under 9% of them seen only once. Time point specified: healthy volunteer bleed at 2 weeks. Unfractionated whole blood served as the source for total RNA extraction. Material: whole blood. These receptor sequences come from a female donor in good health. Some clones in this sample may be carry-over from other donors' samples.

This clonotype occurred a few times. Written as DNA, the CDR3 is TGTGCCAGCAGTGAAACCGAGGGAGGGTCAGATACGCAGTATTTT. Its protein product is CASSETEGGSDTQYF. The rearrangement links TRBV6-2 or TRBV6-3 to TRBJ2-3; 7 positions agree with TRBD2. V lost 5 bases and J lost 4; bases outside the gene matches: 9. The CDR3 covers 15 residues. Germline V gene data show CDR1 as MNHEY and CDR2 as SVGEGT.

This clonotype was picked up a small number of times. The CDR3 DNA sequence: TGCGCCAGCAGCCAACTCGGACAGGGCGTTAAGAACACTGAAGCTTTCTTT. Its protein product is CASSQLGQGVKNTEAFF. The chain joins TRBV4-1 to TRBJ1-1, with 8 positions matching TRBD1. The CDR3 consists of 17 residues. Germline loops: CDR1 MGHRA, CDR2 YSYEKL. The V gene end was trimmed by 2 bases and the J gene end by 1 base; junction bases not matched to a gene: 9.

CDR3 bases: TGTGCCACCAGCAGAGCCGGGGCGACCCAAGAGACCCAGTACTTC. The encoded protein is CATSRAGATQETQYF. The rearrangement links TRBV15 to TRBJ2-5; D tentatively fits TRBD1 or TRBD2 (5 bases each). Germline V gene sequence: CDR1 LNHNV, CDR2 YYDKDF (reference sequence). The CDR3 consists of 15 residues. Trimming pared 1 base from V and 1 base from J, leaving 10 bases between.

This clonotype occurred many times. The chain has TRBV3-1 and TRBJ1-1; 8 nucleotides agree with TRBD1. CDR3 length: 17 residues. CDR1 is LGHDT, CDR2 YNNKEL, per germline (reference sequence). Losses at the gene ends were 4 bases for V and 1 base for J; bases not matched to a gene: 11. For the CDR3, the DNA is TGTGCCAGCAGCCCCTGGGGGGCAGGGGGCGCGAACACTGAAGCTTTCTTT. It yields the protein CASSPWGAGGANTEAFF.

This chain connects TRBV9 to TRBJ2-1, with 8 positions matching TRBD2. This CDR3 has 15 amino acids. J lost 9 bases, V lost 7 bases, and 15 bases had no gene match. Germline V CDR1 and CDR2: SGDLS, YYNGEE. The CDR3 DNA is TGTGCCAGCGCGGGGGAAGCGGGAGAGGAGATTGAGCAGTTCTTC. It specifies CASAGEAGEEIEQFF.

Here the CDR3 reads CASSAGGVEADTQYF. CDR3 nucleotides: TGTGCCAGCAGCGCTGGAGGGGTTGAGGCAGATACGCAGTATTTT. The V and J genes are TRBV11-3 and TRBJ2-3; D may be TRBD2 (6 bases). With 5 bases removed from V and 4 bases from J, the gap between germline ends came to 16 bases. The CDR3 contains 15 residues. In germline, CDR1 is SGHNT, CDR2 YENEEA.

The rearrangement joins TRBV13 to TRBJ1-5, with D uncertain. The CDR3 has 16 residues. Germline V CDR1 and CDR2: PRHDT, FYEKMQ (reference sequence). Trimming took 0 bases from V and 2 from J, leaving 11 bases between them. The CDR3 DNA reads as TGTGCCAGCAGCTTAGGGAGGGCGAGGGGCAATCAGCCCCAGCATTTT. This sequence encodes CASSLGRARGNQPQHF.

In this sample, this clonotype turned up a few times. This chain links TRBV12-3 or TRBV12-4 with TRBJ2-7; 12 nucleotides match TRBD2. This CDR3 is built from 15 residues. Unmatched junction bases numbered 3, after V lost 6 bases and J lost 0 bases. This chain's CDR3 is CASSRTSGNSYEQYF. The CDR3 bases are TGTGCCAGCAGCCGGACTAGCGGGAACTCCTACGAGCAGTACTTC.

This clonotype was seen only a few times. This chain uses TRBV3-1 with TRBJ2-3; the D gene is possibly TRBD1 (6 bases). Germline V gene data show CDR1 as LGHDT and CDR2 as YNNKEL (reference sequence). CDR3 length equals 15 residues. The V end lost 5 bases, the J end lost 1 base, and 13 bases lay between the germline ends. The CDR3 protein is CASSSNRVGTDTQYF. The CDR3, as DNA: TGTGCCAGCAGCTCGAACAGGGTTGGCACAGATACGCAGTATTTT.

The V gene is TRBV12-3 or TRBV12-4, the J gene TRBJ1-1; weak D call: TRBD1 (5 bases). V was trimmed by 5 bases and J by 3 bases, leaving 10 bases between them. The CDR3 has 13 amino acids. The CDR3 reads CASSPGADTEAFF. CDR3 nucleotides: TGTGCCAGCAGTCCCGGGGCAGACACTGAAGCTTTCTTT.